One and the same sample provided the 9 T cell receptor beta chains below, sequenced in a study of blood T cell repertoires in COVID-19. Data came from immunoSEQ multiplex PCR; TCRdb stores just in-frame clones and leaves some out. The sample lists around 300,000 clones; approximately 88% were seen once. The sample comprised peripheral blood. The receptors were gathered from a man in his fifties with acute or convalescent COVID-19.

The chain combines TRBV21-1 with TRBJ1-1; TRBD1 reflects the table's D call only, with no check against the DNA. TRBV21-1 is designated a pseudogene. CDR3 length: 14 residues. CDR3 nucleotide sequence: TGTGCCAGCAGCAGAACAGGGCCGAACACTGAAGCTTTCTTT. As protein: CASSRTGPNTEAFF.

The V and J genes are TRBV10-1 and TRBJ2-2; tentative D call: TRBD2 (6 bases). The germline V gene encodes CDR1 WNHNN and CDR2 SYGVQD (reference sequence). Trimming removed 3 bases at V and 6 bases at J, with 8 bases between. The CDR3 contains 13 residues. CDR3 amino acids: CASSELAPGELFF. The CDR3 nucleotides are TGCGCCAGCAGTGAACTAGCTCCCGGGGAGCTGTTTTTT.

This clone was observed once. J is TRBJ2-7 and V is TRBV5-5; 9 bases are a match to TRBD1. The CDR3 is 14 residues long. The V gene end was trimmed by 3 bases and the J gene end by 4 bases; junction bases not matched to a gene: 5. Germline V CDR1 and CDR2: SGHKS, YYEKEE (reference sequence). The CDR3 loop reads CASSSGTGQYEQYF. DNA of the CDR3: TGTGCCAGCAGCTCGGGGACAGGGCAGTACGAGCAGTACTTC.

Here the CDR3 reads CASSPEGLLQETQYF. The CDR3 DNA sequence: TGTGCCAGCTCACCAGAGGGACTGCTCCAAGAGACCCAGTACTTC. The rearrangement joins TRBV18 to TRBJ2-5, with D possibly TRBD2 on 6 matching bases. This CDR3 has 15 residues. Germline V gene sequence: CDR1 KGHSH, CDR2 LQKENI. Trimming took off 2 bases at V and 1 base at J, with 11 bases between the two ends. The whole variable domain, remainder taken from reference TRBV18 and TRBJ2-5, is NAGVMQNPRHLVRRRGQEARLRCSPMKGHSHVYWYRQLPEEGLKFMVYLQKENIIDESGMPKERFSAEFPKEGPSILRIQQVVRGDSAAYFCASSPEGLLQETQYFGPGTRLLVL.

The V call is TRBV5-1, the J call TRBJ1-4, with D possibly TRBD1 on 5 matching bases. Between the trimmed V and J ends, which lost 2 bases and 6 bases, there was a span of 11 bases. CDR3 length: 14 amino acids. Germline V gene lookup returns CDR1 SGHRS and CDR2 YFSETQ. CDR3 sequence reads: CASSLDSTDEKLFF. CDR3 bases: TGCGCCAGCAGCTTAGACAGCACCGATGAAAAACTGTTTTTT.

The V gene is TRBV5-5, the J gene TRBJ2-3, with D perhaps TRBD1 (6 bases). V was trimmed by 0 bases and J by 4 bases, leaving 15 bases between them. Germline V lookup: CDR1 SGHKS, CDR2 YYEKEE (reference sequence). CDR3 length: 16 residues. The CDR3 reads CASSLAVGAGADTQYF. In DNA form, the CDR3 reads TGTGCCAGCAGCTTGGCCGTGGGGGCCGGGGCAGATACGCAGTATTTT.

CDR3 nucleotide sequence: TGTGCCAGCAGCCTAGGGCGGGACTACTCCTACAATGAGCAGTTCTTC. It specifies CASSLGRDYSYNEQFF. This sequence joins TRBV7-2 and TRBJ2-1; TRBD2 matches 7 bases. The CDR3 runs 16 residues. Germline trimming cut 5 bases from V and 0 bases from J; bases unmatched to any gene: 7. In germline, CDR1 is SGHTA, CDR2 FQGNSA.

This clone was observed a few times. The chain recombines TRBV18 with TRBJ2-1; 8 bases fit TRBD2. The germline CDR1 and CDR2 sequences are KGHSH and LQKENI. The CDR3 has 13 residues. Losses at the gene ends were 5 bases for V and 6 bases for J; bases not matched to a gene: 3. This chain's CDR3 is CASSTGTSNEQFF. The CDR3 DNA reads TGTGCCAGCTCAACAGGGACTAGCAATGAGCAGTTCTTC.

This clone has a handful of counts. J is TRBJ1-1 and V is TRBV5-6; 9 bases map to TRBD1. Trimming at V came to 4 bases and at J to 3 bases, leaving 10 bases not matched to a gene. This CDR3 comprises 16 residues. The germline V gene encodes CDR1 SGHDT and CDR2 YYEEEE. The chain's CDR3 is CASSGGQGLTYTEAFF. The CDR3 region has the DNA TGTGCCAGCAGCGGGGGACAGGGTCTAACGTACACTGAAGCTTTCTTT.